A single sample is the source of the 18 T cell receptor beta chains below, sequenced in a study of CD8 T cells in Susac syndrome. Random hexamers were used to reverse transcribe an amount of roughly 0.45 to 1 ug RNA. From the immunoSEQ multiplex PCR reads, TCRdb called clonotypes with MiXCR, one entry per CDR3 protein. The sample yields roughly 200,000 distinct CDR3 sequences, about 95% seen once. Input material: CD4+ T cells from PBMCs. These receptors came from a human donor in good health.

CDR3 sequence (DNA): TGCAGTGCTGGGCTTGGACCAACCAATGAGCAGTTCTTC. Encoded protein: CSAGLGPTNEQFF. The chain couples TRBV20-1 to TRBJ2-1; D uncertain. Germline values: CDR1 DFQATT, CDR2 SNEGSKA (reference sequence). The CDR3 covers 13 residues. V lost 5 bases to trimming and J lost 6 bases, with 14 bases between them.

The rearrangement links TRBV5-1 to TRBJ2-1; D possibly uses TRBD1 or TRBD2 (6 bases each). The CDR3 loop spans 16 amino acids. CDR1 SGHRS and CDR2 YFSETQ come from the germline V gene. Deletions cut 4 bases from V and 14 bases from J, with 28 bases between. CDR3 in amino acids: CASSPPAGMSMEGEFF. The CDR3 DNA follows: TGCGCCAGCAGCCCCCCGGCGGGGATGAGCATGGAGGGGGAGTTCTTC.

The chain employs TRBV24-1 and TRBJ2-7; D may match TRBD1 or TRBD2 (5 bases each). The CDR3 sequence is 13 residues long. Germline V gene data show CDR1 as KGHDR and CDR2 as SFDVKD. With 5 bases removed from V and 2 bases from J, the gap between germline ends came to 9 bases. DNA of the CDR3: TGTGCCACCAGTGGAGGGGCTACCTACGAGCAGTACTTC. Translation: CATSGGATYEQYF.

This clonotype has a single count. The gene calls are TRBV18 and TRBJ2-7; the D gene is possibly TRBD2 (6 bases). Germline V CDR1 and CDR2: KGHSH, LQKENI. V dropped 4 bases and J dropped 6 bases, with 19 bases sitting between them. This CDR3 comprises 15 residues. The CDR3: CASSLPRGEVSEQYF. The CDR3 nucleotides are TGTGCCAGCTCACTTCCCAGAGGGGAGGTAAGCGAGCAGTACTTC.

The table lists this clonotype with a count of one. V usage is TRBV20-1 and J usage is TRBJ2-7; 10 bases are a match to TRBD2. Germline V CDR1 and CDR2: DFQATT, SNEGSKA (reference sequence). J lost 4 bases, V lost 4 bases, and 4 bases had no gene match. The CDR3 is 13 amino acids. CDR3 loop: CSATSGRGYEQYF. The CDR3 region has the DNA TGCAGTGCTACTAGCGGGAGAGGGTACGAGCAGTACTTC.

This chain links TRBV6-2 or TRBV6-3 with TRBJ2-7; TRBD2 might be the D (6 bases). The CDR3 runs 15 residues. V lost 6 bases to trimming and J lost 1 base, with 16 bases between them. Germline CDR1 and CDR2: MNHEY and SVGEGT. The CDR3 is CASRGGTERSYEQYF. The CDR3 region has the DNA TGTGCCAGCAGGGGCGGGACGGAAAGATCCTACGAGCAGTACTTC.

V usage is TRBV2 and J usage is TRBJ2-1; 10 positions match TRBD1. Germline V CDR1 and CDR2: SNHLY, FYNNEI. Losses at the gene ends were 9 bases for V and 8 bases for J; bases not matched to a gene: 10. The CDR3 loop spans 14 amino acids. DNA of the CDR3: TGTGCCAGTCAACACCGGGACAGGGGCGATGAGCAGTTCTTC. This sequence encodes CASQHRDRGDEQFF. Filled out from reference TRBV2 and TRBJ2-1, the complete variable domain reads EPEVTQTPSHQVTQMGQEVILRCVPISNHLYFYWYRQILGQKVEFLVSFYNNEISEKSEIFDDQFSVERPDGSNFTLKIRSTKLEDSAMYFCASQHRDRGDEQFFGPGTRLTVL.

The chain links TRBV12-3 or TRBV12-4 to TRBJ2-2; D may be TRBD2 (6 bases). The CDR3 is made up of 17 amino acids. Trimming took off 1 base at V and 5 bases at J, with 17 bases between the two ends. The CDR3 bases are TGTGCCAGCAGTTTAGACCTATTGCGGGACCGGACCGGGGAGCTGTTTTTT. Residues: CASSLDLLRDRTGELFF.

The chain has TRBV30 and TRBJ2-3, with D maybe TRBD2 (6 bases). With 1 base removed from V and 12 bases from J, the gap between germline ends came to 11 bases. There are 11 residues in the CDR3. The germline V gene encodes CDR1 GTSNPN and CDR2 SVGIG (reference sequence). The CDR3 spells CAWSDGGPQYF. Here the CDR3 DNA reads TGTGCCTGGAGTGACGGGGGACCTCAGTATTTT.

The chain employs TRBV7-9 and TRBJ1-2; a possible D gene is TRBD1 (6 bases). Trimming stripped 4 bases from V and 4 bases from J, with 7 bases between. CDR3 length: 12 residues. CDR1 and CDR2 (germline): SEHNR, FQNEAQ (reference sequence). The CDR3 DNA is TGTGCCAGCAGCTGGGACACCTATGGCTACACCTTC. This codes for CASSWDTYGYTF. The full variable domain, its missing parts supplied by reference TRBV7-9 and TRBJ1-2, is DTGVSQNPRHKITKRGQNVTFRCDPISEHNRLYWYRQTLGQGPEFLTYFQNEAQLEKSRLLSDRFSAERPKGSFSTLEIQRTEQGDSAMYLCASSWDTYGYTFGSGTRLTVV.

This chain connects TRBV20-1 to TRBJ2-2, with 9 bases lining up with TRBD1. The J segment lost 4 bases and the V segment lost 0 bases, leaving 3 bases of the junction unmatched. CDR1 DFQATT and CDR2 SNEGSKA come from the germline V gene (reference sequence). This CDR3 comprises 15 residues. This CDR3 is CSARDRDRVTGELFF. The CDR3, as DNA: TGCAGTGCTAGAGATCGGGACAGGGTCACCGGGGAGCTGTTTTTT.

The chain combines TRBV14 with TRBJ1-2, with D uncertain. This CDR3 contains 13 residues. Germline-derived CDR1 and CDR2 are SGHDN and FVKESK. V was cut by 4 bases and J by 4 bases, with 10 bases left in between. The CDR3 bases are TGTGCCAGCAGCCCGCTGGACGGCTATGGCTACACCTTC. It is translated as CASSPLDGYGYTF.

V is TRBV29-1 and J is TRBJ1-2; TRBD1 is a possible D gene (5 bases). Germline CDR1 is SQVTM and CDR2 is ANQGSEA. V shed 7 bases and J shed 1 base, with 16 bases lying between them. This CDR3 is built from 14 residues. The CDR3 protein is CSAGKRDSNYGYTF. The CDR3 coding sequence is TGCAGCGCTGGTAAACGTGACAGTAACTATGGCTACACCTTC.

J is TRBJ2-2 and V is TRBV12-3 or TRBV12-4; D not certain. V lost 10 bases and J lost 5, with 14 bases in between. This CDR3 comprises 13 residues. In DNA, the CDR3 is TGTGCCAACACCCTCCGGCGGACCGGGGAGCTGTTTTTT. It translates to CANTLRRTGELFF.

This clonotype was found a few times. V and J are TRBV28 and TRBJ2-7, with D possibly matching TRBD1 (6 bases). V lost 4 bases and J lost 3, with 13 bases in between. CDR3 length: 14 residues. CDR1 is MDHEN and CDR2 is SYDVKM in the germline V gene. The DNA for the CDR3 is TGTGCCAGCAGTTCCCCAGGACAGAGCTACGAGCAGTACTTC. This sequence encodes CASSSPGQSYEQYF.

The chain couples TRBV7-8 to TRBJ2-4; 9 bases are shared with TRBD2. The germline V gene encodes CDR1 SGHVS and CDR2 FQNEAQ. V was clipped by 5 bases and J by 7 bases; unmatched bases: 3. The CDR3 has 13 amino acids. The chain's CDR3 is CASSRGLANIQYF. CDR3 DNA: TGTGCCAGCAGCCGGGGACTAGCTAACATTCAGTACTTC.

V usage is TRBV18 and J usage is TRBJ2-7; 7 nucleotides align to TRBD2. Germline V gene sequence: CDR1 KGHSH, CDR2 LQKENI. Trimming cost V 6 bases and J 7 bases; bases outside gene matches: 3. The CDR3 has 11 residues. CDR3 coding DNA: TGTGCCAGCTCGACCGGGAGGGAGCAGTACTTC. Its translation is CASSTGREQYF.

This clonotype has a single count. The V gene is TRBV27, the J gene TRBJ2-1; D is perhaps TRBD2 (5 bases). The length of the CDR3 is 15 residues. V lost 5 bases, J lost 6 bases, and 17 bases lay in between. Germline V gene sequence: CDR1 MNHEY, CDR2 SMNVEV (reference sequence). The chain's CDR3 is CASSPFGVLGNEQFF. Written as DNA, the CDR3 is TGTGCCAGCAGTCCCTTCGGGGTATTAGGCAATGAGCAGTTCTTC.